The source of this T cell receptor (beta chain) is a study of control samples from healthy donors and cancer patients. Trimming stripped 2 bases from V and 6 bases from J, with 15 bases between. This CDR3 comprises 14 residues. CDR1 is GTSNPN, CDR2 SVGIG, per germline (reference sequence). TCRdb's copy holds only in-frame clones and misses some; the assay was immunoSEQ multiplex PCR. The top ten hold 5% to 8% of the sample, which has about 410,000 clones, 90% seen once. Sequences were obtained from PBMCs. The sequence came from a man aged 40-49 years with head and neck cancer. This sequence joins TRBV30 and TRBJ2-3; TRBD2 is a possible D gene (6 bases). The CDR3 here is CAWSPGPGGDTQYF. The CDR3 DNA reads TGTGCCTGGAGTCCGGGACCTGGGGGGGATACGCAGTATTTT.